What follows is one T cell receptor (beta chain) and its context. It has no known antigen specificity. No base quality information exists; no much larger clone differs at one position. For commercial TCRB immunosequencing, around 0.5 micrograms of biopsy DNA were submitted for each sample. Adaptive Biotechnology amplified CDR3 regions from genomic DNA with a two-step multiplex PCR that controlled for amplification bias. Primers covering every V and J gene segment were used in the first PCR, while barcodes and Illumina adapters were added in the second PCR. CDR3 libraries were sequenced on an Illumina instrument. The study's own analysis went as follows. Vendor-provided pipelines were combined with custom analysis of raw data in R/Bioconductor under R version 3.3.0. Clonality, which ranges from 0 to 1, was calculated as the inverse of the normalised Shannon entropy across all productive clones. High-frequency clones were defined as the share of the repertoire taken up by the top 100 clones, keeping only clones that passed a 95% confidence test. Overlap between samples was measured with the Morisita-Horn index, while repertoire diversity was measured with the Simpson index. TCRdb took this table from immuneACCESS and kept in-frame rearrangements with V and J called. Such tables lack part of the clones; where checked against another copy, unresolved V genes explain under half of the gap, and the rest is unexplained. V and J calls and clone size are given by that table; D and trimming were obtained from the DNA. Within this sample are 2,600 or so clones, with about three quarters of them counted one time only. In total, the top ten clones hold approximately 10% of the sample.

This sample was taken from a study of T cell repertoires in ileal Crohn's disease (dated 2019 in TCRdb). About the investigation overall: Median disease duration was roughly eight years, and about 40% of patients were identified as active smokers at the time of surgery. Every patient underwent surgery because of a complication, which was stricturing disease in approximately 60% and penetrating disease in 39%. About half of the patients received postoperative therapy: 11 received thiopurines and 18 received anti-TNF agents. The TCR repertoire was analysed in around 50 patients with Crohn's disease drawn from a prospective multicentre cohort. Running in parallel with the study was a multicentre cohort set up to find predictors of early endoscopic recurrence following ileocolonic resection. A Rutgeerts score higher than i0 was the definition used for endoscopic postoperative recurrence. A total of approximately 170 mucosal samples from around 57 patients were sequenced, collected from several sites on the surgical specimen and at postoperative endoscopy. The paper as a whole reports these results and caveats: Mucosal CD4 and CD8 T cells were sorted and sequenced only in a subgroup of patients, the size of which was not stated. Compared with CD4 T cells, sorted CD8 T cells held more high-frequency clones, which suggests that the mucosal expansions were mostly CD8. Patients who were active smokers at surgery had a significantly higher proportion of clonal expansions than non-smokers (approximately 28% vs 17%, p=0.02). Higher percentages of high-frequency clones at the time of surgery were linked to endoscopic recurrence, and every patient with clonality above 26.8% (18/57) had recurrence.

Adults with ileal or ileocolonic Crohn's disease and an indication for ileocolonic resection were eligible for inclusion. Whole ileal mucosal biopsies were stored frozen at -80°C before DNA extraction. A TRizol-based method was used to extract genomic DNA from the frozen whole biopsies, and the DNA was quantified with a NanoDrop 2000 spectrophotometer. The CDR3 runs 13 residues from the cysteine to the phenylalanine. Just the 39-base CDR3 DNA is kept, in frame starting at base 1. CDR1 SQVTM and CDR2 ANQGSEA were looked up in the germline V gene. V and J are trimmed by 6 bases and 4 bases, and the gene matches miss 9 bases of the junction.

The source material was ileal tissue. Recombination connected TRBV29-1 to TRBJ2-7; TRBD1 agrees with 7 junctional bases. The clonotype comes from an adult with Crohn's disease. The DNA sequence reads TGCAGCGTCGGGACAGTCGGGACGTACGAGCAGTACTTC. This codes for CSVGTVGTYEQYF.